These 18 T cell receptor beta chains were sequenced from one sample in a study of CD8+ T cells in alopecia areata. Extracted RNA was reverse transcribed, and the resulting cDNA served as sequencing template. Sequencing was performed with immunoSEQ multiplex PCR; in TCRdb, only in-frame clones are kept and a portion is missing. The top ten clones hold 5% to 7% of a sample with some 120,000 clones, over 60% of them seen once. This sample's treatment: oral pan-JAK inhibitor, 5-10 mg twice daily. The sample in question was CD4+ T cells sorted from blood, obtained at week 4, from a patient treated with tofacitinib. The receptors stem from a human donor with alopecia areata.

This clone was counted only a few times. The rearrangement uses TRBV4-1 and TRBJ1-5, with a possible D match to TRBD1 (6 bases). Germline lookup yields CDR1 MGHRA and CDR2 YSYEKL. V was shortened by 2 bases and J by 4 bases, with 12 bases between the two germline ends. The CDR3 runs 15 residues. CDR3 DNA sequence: TGCGCCAGCAGCCAATCGGGACAAACGAATCAGCCCCAGCATTTT. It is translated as CASSQSGQTNQPQHF.

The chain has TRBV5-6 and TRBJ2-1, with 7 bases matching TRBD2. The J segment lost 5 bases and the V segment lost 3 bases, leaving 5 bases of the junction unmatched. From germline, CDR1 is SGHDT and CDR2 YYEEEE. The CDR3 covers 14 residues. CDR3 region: CASSWPGRNNEQFF. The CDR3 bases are TGTGCCAGCAGCTGGCCCGGGAGGAACAATGAGCAGTTCTTC.

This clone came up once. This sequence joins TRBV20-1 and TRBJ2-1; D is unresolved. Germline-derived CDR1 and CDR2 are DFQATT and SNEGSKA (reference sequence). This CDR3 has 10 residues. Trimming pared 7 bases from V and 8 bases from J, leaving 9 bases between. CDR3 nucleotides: TGCAGTGGCGAGAAGGATGAGCAGTTCTTC. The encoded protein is CSGEKDEQFF.

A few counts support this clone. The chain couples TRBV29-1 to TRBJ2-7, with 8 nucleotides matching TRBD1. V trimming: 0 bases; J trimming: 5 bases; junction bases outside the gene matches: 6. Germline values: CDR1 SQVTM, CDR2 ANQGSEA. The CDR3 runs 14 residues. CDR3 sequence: CSVEDRGLGNEQYF. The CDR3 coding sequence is TGCAGCGTTGAAGACAGGGGGCTAGGAAACGAGCAGTACTTC.

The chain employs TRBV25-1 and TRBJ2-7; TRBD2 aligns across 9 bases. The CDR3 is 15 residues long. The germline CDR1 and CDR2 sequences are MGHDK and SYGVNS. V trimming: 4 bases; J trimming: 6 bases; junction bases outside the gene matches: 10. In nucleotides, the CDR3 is TGTGCCAGCAGTGGGGGACTAGCCGCCCTAGGCGAGCAGTACTTC. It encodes CASSGGLAALGEQYF.

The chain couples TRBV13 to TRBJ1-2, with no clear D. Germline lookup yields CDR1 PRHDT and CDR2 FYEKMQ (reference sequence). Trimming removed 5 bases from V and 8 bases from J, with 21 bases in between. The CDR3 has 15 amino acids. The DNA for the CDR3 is TGTGCCAGCAGCCCAAGGCCGGCCCTGACGGGCGGCTACACCTTC. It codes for CASSPRPALTGGYTF.

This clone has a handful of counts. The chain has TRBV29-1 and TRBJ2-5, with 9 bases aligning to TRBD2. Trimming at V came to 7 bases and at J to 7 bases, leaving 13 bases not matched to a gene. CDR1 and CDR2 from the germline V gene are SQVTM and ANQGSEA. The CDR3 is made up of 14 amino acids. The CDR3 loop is CSGTASGEPRTQYF. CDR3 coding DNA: TGCAGCGGGACCGCTAGCGGGGAGCCCAGGACCCAGTACTTC.

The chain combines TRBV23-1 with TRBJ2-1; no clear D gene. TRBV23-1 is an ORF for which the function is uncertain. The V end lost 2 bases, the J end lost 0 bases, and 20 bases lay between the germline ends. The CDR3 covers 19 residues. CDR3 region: CASSQPRPVCSSSYNEQFF. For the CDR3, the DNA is TGCGCCAGCAGTCAACCTAGACCAGTTTGCTCGAGCTCCTACAATGAGCAGTTCTTC.

The CDR3 DNA sequence: TGTGCCAGCAGTTTAACAGGGGAGGCGTACGAGCAGTACTTC. Residues: CASSLTGEAYEQYF. The genes are TRBV2 and TRBJ2-7; perhaps TRBD1 as D (7 bases). This CDR3 has 14 residues. V was pared by 5 bases and J by 4 bases, with 15 bases between. From germline, CDR1 is SNHLY and CDR2 FYNNEI.

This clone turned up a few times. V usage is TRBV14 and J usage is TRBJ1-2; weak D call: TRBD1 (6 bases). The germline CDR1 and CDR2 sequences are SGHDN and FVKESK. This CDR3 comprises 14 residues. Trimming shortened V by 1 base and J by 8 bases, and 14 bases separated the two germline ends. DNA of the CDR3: TGTGCCAGCAGCCAAGGGCGTCCAGGGGACGGCTACACCTTC. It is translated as CASSQGRPGDGYTF.

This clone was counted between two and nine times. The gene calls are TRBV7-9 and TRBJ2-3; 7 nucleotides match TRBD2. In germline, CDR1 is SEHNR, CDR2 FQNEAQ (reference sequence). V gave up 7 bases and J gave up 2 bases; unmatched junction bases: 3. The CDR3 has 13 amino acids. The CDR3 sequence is CASKLADTDTQYF. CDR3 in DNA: TGTGCCAGCAAGCTAGCGGACACAGATACGCAGTATTTT.

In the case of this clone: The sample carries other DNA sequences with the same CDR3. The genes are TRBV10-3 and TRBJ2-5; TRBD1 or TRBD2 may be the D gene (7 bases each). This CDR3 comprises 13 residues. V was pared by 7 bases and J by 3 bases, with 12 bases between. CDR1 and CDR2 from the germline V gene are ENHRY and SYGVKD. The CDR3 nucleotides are TGTGCCATCAATGCAGGGGGGGAAGAGACCCAGTACTTC. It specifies CAINAGGEETQYF.

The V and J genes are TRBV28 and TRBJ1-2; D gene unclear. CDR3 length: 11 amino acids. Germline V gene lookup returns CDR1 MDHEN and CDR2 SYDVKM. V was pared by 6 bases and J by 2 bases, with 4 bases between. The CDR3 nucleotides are TGTGCCAGCAGCTTCAACTATGGCTACACCTTC. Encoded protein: CASSFNYGYTF.

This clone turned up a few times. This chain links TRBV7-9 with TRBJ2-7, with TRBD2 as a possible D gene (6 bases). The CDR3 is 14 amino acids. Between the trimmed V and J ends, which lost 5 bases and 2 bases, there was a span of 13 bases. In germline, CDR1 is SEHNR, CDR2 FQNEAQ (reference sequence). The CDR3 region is CASSGSGGTYEQYF. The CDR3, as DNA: TGTGCCAGCAGCGGGTCTGGCGGGACCTACGAGCAGTACTTC.

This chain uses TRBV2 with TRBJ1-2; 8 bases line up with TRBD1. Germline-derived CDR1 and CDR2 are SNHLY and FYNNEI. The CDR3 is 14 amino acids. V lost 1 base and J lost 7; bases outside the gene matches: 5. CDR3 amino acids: CASSEEAGGLGYTF. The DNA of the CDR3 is TGTGCCAGCAGTGAAGAGGCAGGGGGCCTTGGCTACACCTTC.

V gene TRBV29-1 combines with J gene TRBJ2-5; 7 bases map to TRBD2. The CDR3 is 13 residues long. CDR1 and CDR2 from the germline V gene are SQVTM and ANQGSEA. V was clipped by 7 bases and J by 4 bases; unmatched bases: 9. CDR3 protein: CSARAAGRETQYF. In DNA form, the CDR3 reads TGCAGCGCCCGAGCAGCGGGGAGAGAGACCCAGTACTTC.

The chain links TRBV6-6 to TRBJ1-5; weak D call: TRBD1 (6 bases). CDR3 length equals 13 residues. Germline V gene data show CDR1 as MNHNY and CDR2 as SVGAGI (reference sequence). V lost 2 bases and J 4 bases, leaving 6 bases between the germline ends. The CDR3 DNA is TGTGCCAGCAGTTACAGGGGGAATCAGCCCCAGCATTTT. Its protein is CASSYRGNQPQHF.

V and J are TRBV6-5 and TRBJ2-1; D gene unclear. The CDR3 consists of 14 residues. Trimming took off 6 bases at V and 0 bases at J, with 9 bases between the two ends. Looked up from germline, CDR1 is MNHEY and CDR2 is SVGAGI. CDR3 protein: CASRARSSYNEQFF. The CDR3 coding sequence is TGTGCCAGCAGGGCCCGCAGCTCCTACAATGAGCAGTTCTTC.